The 9 T cell receptor beta chains given below trace back to one sample, sequenced in a study of breast tumors, draining lymph nodes, adjacent tissues. TCRdb used MiXCR to reprocess the multiplex PCR reads, holding one entry per CDR3 protein. This sample has approximately 280,000 distinct CDR3 sequences, with 30% found just once. Samples came from axillary lymph nodes draining the breast cancer. Sample: axillary lymph node tissue. Receptors originate from a female donor with breast cancer. Some clones in this sample may be carry-over from other donors' samples.

Ten or more counts support this clonotype. The V gene is TRBV5-1, the J gene TRBJ2-1, with D maybe TRBD2 (5 bases). The CDR3 runs to 13 residues. V lost 2 bases and J lost 4, with 7 bases in between. Germline V lookup: CDR1 SGHRS, CDR2 YFSETQ. The CDR3 spells CASSLREYNEQFF. In DNA form, the CDR3 reads TGCGCCAGCAGCTTAAGGGAGTACAATGAGCAGTTCTTC.

About this clonotype itself: Lacking the conserved final phenylalanine or tryptophan, this CDR3 likely reflects a read error. The CDR3 spells CSVDSAGTQYL. In nucleotides, the CDR3 is TGCAGCGTTGACTCCGCGGGGACCCAGTACCTC. V is TRBV29-1 and J is TRBJ2-5; weak D call: TRBD2 (5 bases). The CDR3 has 11 residues. The V end lost 3 bases, the J end lost 7 bases, and 9 bases lay between the germline ends. CDR1 SQVTM and CDR2 ANQGSEA come from the germline V gene.

The chain has TRBV28 and TRBJ1-2; no reliable D call. V was cut by 2 bases and J by 8 bases, with 15 bases left in between. The V gene's germline CDR1 is MDHEN and CDR2 SYDVKM. The CDR3 contains 14 residues. The CDR3 loop reads CASSLVDLTLGYTF. Here the CDR3 DNA reads TGTGCCAGCAGTTTAGTCGACCTGACCCTGGGCTACACCTTC.

Concerning this clonotype: This may be a read error: a much more frequent sequence differs by one nucleotide. V usage is TRBV20-1 and J usage is TRBJ2-7, with TRBD1 identical over 7 bases. V dropped 0 bases and J dropped 2; count of bases not matched to a gene: 7. The CDR3 runs to 15 residues. The germline V gene has CDR1 DFQATT and CDR2 SNEGSKA (reference sequence). The CDR3: CSARDPGTATYEQYF. CDR3 sequence (DNA): TGCAGTGCTAGAGACCCCGGGACAGCAACCTACGAGCAGTACTTC.

This clonotype has just a few counts. The chain carries TRBV7-2 and TRBJ2-3; TRBD2 matches at 8 bases. The CDR3 contains 15 residues. CDR1 is SGHTA and CDR2 is FQGNSA in the germline V gene. V gave up 7 bases and J gave up 3 bases; unmatched junction bases: 9. This CDR3 reads CASNRGGEGTDTQYF. The CDR3 DNA follows: TGTGCCAGCAACCGGGGGGGGGAGGGAACAGATACGCAGTATTTT.

This clonotype came up many times. CDR3 amino acids: CSATTSGSGETQYF. The DNA for the CDR3 is TGCAGTGCTACGACTAGCGGGAGTGGGGAGACCCAGTACTTC. J is TRBJ2-5 and V is TRBV20-1, with 12 bases matching TRBD2. Trimming at V came to 4 bases and at J to 5 bases, leaving 5 bases not matched to a gene. The CDR3 covers 14 residues. Per the germline V gene, CDR1 is DFQATT and CDR2 is SNEGSKA (reference sequence).

About this clonotype: An end of the junction does not agree with germline; a read error may underlie this. This chain joins TRBV20-1 and TRBJ2-7; D possibly corresponds to TRBD2 (6 bases). CDR1 is DFQATT and CDR2 is SNEGSKA in the germline V gene (reference sequence). There are 11 residues in the CDR3. CDR3 loop: CGVRGARGITF. The CDR3 DNA follows: TGCGGTGTGAGAGGGGCACGGGGGATTACGTTC.

This clonotype was detected many times. V gene TRBV6-1 combines with J gene TRBJ1-5; D is possibly TRBD1 (5 bases). The V end lost 10 bases, the J end lost 7 bases, and 17 bases lay between the germline ends. Germline loops: CDR1 MNHNS, CDR2 SASEGT. CDR3 length equals 13 residues. CDR3 loop: CATHRAGSQPQHF. CDR3 bases: TGTGCCACCCACAGAGCAGGGTCCCAGCCCCAGCATTTT.

About this clonotype itself: Given a much more abundant clone one base away, this may be a read error. CDR3 in DNA: TGTGCCAGTAGTACAGTAGGGGGCCCCTCCTACGAGCAGTACTTC. Amino acids: CASSTVGGPSYEQYF. The chain carries TRBV19 and TRBJ2-7, with 7 bases fitting TRBD1. CDR1 is LNHDA, CDR2 SQIVND, per germline (reference sequence). The CDR3 has 15 amino acids. Trimming removed 4 bases from V and 0 bases from J; junction bases left unmatched: 6.